This entry lists 27 T cell receptor beta chains sequenced from one sample in a study of blood T cell repertoires in COVID-19. Using immunoSEQ multiplex PCR, the repertoire was profiled, and TCRdb retains in-frame clones only, with some absent. The sample has roughly 220,000 clones; 88% are singletons. Input material: PBMCs or T cells enriched from blood (not recorded which). The source is a woman between 50 and 59 years old with acute COVID-19.

This clone showed up just once. The chain recombines TRBV16 with TRBJ2-1, with 8 bases matching TRBD2. The V gene end was trimmed by 4 bases and the J gene end by 5 bases; junction bases not matched to a gene: 7. This CDR3 contains 15 residues. Per germline, CDR1 KGHSY and CDR2 FQNENV. The CDR3: CASSPRGGFNNEQFF. CDR3 coding DNA: TGTGCCAGCAGCCCCCGGGGGGGGTTTAACAATGAGCAGTTCTTC.

This clone has just one count. The rearrangement uses TRBV28 and TRBJ2-3, with 10 bases lining up with TRBD2. The CDR3 sequence is 13 residues long. Trimming removed 4 bases from V and 8 bases from J; junction bases left unmatched: 3. Germline CDR1 is MDHEN and CDR2 is SYDVKM. CDR3 sequence (DNA): TGTGCCAGCAGTTCCCGACTAGCGGGTACGCAGTATTTT. This sequence encodes CASSSRLAGTQYF.

The J gene is TRBJ1-5, the V gene TRBV18, with D unresolved. The CDR3 consists of 14 residues. CDR1 and CDR2 from the germline V gene are KGHSH and LQKENI. The V end was cut by 1 base, the J end by 7 bases, with 11 bases between. In DNA, the CDR3 is TGTGCCAGCTCACCACTTGGAGGGTCACAGCCCCAGCATTTT. Protein: CASSPLGGSQPQHF.

The chain couples TRBV21-1 to TRBJ1-5; the D segment call TRBD1 is taken from the table without a DNA check. TRBV21-1 is a documented pseudogene. This CDR3 spans 20 amino acids. CDR3: CASGDRDRGISTYSNQPQHF. The CDR3 DNA reads as TGTGCCAGCGGAGACCGGGACAGGGGGATCAGCACGTATAGCAATCAGCCCCAGCATTTT.

This chain links TRBV6-5 with TRBJ2-1; weak D call: TRBD1 (5 bases). Germline values: CDR1 MNHEY, CDR2 SVGAGI. The CDR3 has 12 residues. The germline V and J ends were trimmed by 5 bases and 14 bases, with 16 bases remaining between them. The CDR3: CASSPGGSREFF. DNA for the CDR3: TGTGCCAGCAGTCCCGGTGGCTCCAGGGAGTTCTTC.

This sequence joins TRBV5-1 and TRBJ2-1; 7 positions agree with TRBD1. CDR1 and CDR2 (germline): SGHRS, YFSETQ. This CDR3 has 15 residues. V trimming: 5 bases; J trimming: 5 bases; junction bases outside the gene matches: 10. For the CDR3, the DNA is TGCGCCAGCAGGTTTGTAGTGACAGGGAACAATGAGCAGTTCTTC. Its protein is CASRFVVTGNNEQFF.

This clone was picked up one time. This chain uses TRBV3-1 (or the pseudogene TRBV3-2) with TRBJ2-1; 12 bases match TRBD2. Per germline, CDR1 LGHDT and CDR2 YNNKEL (reference sequence). This CDR3 contains 17 residues. V shed 4 bases and J 6 bases; nucleotides not matched to a gene: 10. The CDR3 spells CASSPRTSGTSRNEQFF. The CDR3 nucleotides read TGTGCCAGCAGCCCGCGGACTAGCGGGACCTCTCGCAATGAGCAGTTCTTC.

The chain has TRBV4-3 and TRBJ1-2, with 8 nucleotides matching TRBD1. V shed 0 bases, J shed 1 base, and the junction held 4 bases outside the gene matches. Germline values: CDR1 LGHNA, CDR2 YSLEER. The CDR3 length is 16 residues. The CDR3 sequence is CASSQDWTGLNYGYTF. The CDR3 bases are TGCGCCAGCAGCCAAGATTGGACAGGGCTTAACTATGGCTACACCTTC.

The genes are TRBV6-2 or TRBV6-3 and TRBJ2-1, with TRBD1 as a possible D gene (5 bases). The germline V gene encodes CDR1 MNHEY and CDR2 SVGEGT. V lost 0 bases and J lost 9, with 18 bases in between. The CDR3 covers 16 residues. CDR3 sequence (DNA): TGTGCCAGCAGTTACTCCGGAACAGGCTGGTTCGGTGAGCAGTTCTTC. This codes for CASSYSGTGWFGEQFF.

V is TRBV29-1 and J is TRBJ2-1; no definite D call. The CDR3 has 14 residues. Trimming left V 3 bases short and J 0 bases short, with 9 bases between. Germline CDR1 SQVTM, CDR2 ANQGSEA. CDR3 protein: CSVDYPGSYNEQFF. CDR3 in DNA: TGCAGCGTTGATTACCCCGGCTCCTACAATGAGCAGTTCTTC.

This chain uses TRBV19 with TRBJ2-7; 7 bases map to TRBD1. V gave up 4 bases and J gave up 4 bases; unmatched junction bases: 10. CDR1 is LNHDA, CDR2 SQIVND, per germline (reference sequence). This CDR3 contains 15 residues. The CDR3 region has the DNA TGTGCCAGTAGTACCACGGACAGGAAAGATTACGAGCAGTACTTC. Protein sequence: CASSTTDRKDYEQYF.

The V call is TRBV20-1, the J call TRBJ1-2; a possible D gene is TRBD1 (5 bases). Trimming left V 3 bases short and J 11 bases short, with 13 bases between. The CDR3 runs 11 residues. The V gene's germline CDR1 is DFQATT and CDR2 SNEGSKA (reference sequence). CDR3 loop: CSASPQAVYTF. The CDR3 DNA follows: TGCAGTGCTAGTCCACAGGCGGTATACACCTTC.

The chain has TRBV2 and TRBJ2-7, with 7 bases identical to TRBD2. Per germline, CDR1 SNHLY and CDR2 FYNNEI. The CDR3 sequence is 13 residues long. With V trimmed by 9 bases and J by 0 bases, 5 bases remained unmatched. The CDR3 DNA is TGTGCCAGACTAAGCGGGGACTCCTACGAGCAGTACTTC. The encoded protein is CARLSGDSYEQYF.

V usage is TRBV19 and J usage is TRBJ2-1; no reliable D call. This CDR3 spans 12 amino acids. Germline V gene lookup returns CDR1 LNHDA and CDR2 SQIVND (reference sequence). V was trimmed by 2 bases and J by 3 bases, leaving 2 bases between them. The CDR3, as DNA: TGTGCCAGTAGTATACACTACAATGAGCAGTTCTTC. Translated: CASSIHYNEQFF.

The CDR3 sequence is CASSKGWQGRSTTEAFF. The CDR3 coding sequence is TGTGCCAGCAGCAAAGGTTGGCAGGGTAGGTCGACCACTGAAGCTTTCTTT. J is TRBJ1-1 and V is TRBV21-1; whether TRBD1, the table's D call, matches the DNA was not checked. TRBV21-1 is annotated as a pseudogene. The CDR3 spans 17 residues.

The chain links TRBV24-1 to TRBJ2-5, with D possibly matching TRBD2 (6 bases). With 0 bases removed from V and 4 bases from J, the gap between germline ends came to 8 bases. Per the germline V gene, CDR1 is KGHDR and CDR2 is SFDVKD. This CDR3 is 14 amino acids long. In nucleotides, the CDR3 is TGTGCCACCAGTGATTTGCGGGGAGGAGAGACCCAGTACTTC. Translated, it gives CATSDLRGGETQYF.

V gene TRBV18 combines with J gene TRBJ2-7; 7 bases match TRBD1. The germline gives CDR1 KGHSH, CDR2 LQKENI. Trimming cost V 3 bases and J 2 bases; bases outside gene matches: 7. The CDR3 totals 15 residues. The CDR3 coding sequence is TGTGCCAGCTCACCTTTCCGGGACAGCACCTACGAGCAGTACTTC. As protein: CASSPFRDSTYEQYF. Together with reference TRBV18 and TRBJ2-7, the CDR3 gives the full variable domain: NAGVMQNPRHLVRRRGQEARLRCSPMKGHSHVYWYRQLPEEGLKFMVYLQKENIIDESGMPKERFSAEFPKEGPSILRIQQVVRGDSAAYFCASSPFRDSTYEQYFGPGTRLTVT.

The J gene is TRBJ2-1, the V gene TRBV7-3, with D possibly matching TRBD2 (5 bases). This CDR3 has 13 residues. V was clipped by 6 bases and J by 8 bases, with 14 bases between them. The V gene's germline CDR1 is SGHTA and CDR2 FQGTGA. CDR3 protein: CASRGATVHEQFF. CDR3 DNA sequence: TGTGCCAGCAGGGGAGCGACGGTCCATGAGCAGTTCTTC.

The chain combines TRBV7-2 with TRBJ2-5, with a weak D call TRBD1 (7 bases). CDR1 and CDR2 (germline): SGHTA, FQGNSA. The CDR3 loop spans 15 amino acids. With 0 bases removed from V and 5 bases from J, the gap between germline ends came to 13 bases. The CDR3 nucleotides are TGTGCCAGCAGCTTAGCTGGAGGGGGCGCGGAGACCCAGTACTTC. Its translation is CASSLAGGGAETQYF. Full variable domain (remainder filled in from reference TRBV7-2 and TRBJ2-5): GAGVSQSPSNKVTEKGKDVELRCDPISGHTALYWYRQSLGQGLEFLIYFQGNSAPDKSGLPSDRFSAERTGGSVSTLTIQRTQQEDSAVYLCASSLAGGGAETQYFGPGTRLLVL.

The chain links TRBV7-9 to TRBJ2-1; D ambiguous. The length of the CDR3 is 13 residues. CDR1 SEHNR and CDR2 FQNEAQ come from the germline V gene (reference sequence). V was clipped by 3 bases and J by 8 bases, with 11 bases between them. CDR3 in DNA: TGTGCCAGCAGCTTTTATTCTCTCGATGAGCAGTTCTTC. Protein sequence: CASSFYSLDEQFF.

CDR3 residues: CASSLIRDRAIYGYTF. The CDR3 DNA reads as TGTGCCAGCAGTTTGATCCGGGACAGGGCTATCTATGGCTACACCTTC. The chain employs TRBV28 and TRBJ1-2; TRBD1 matches 9 bases. The CDR3 has 16 amino acids. Germline CDR1 and CDR2: MDHEN and SYDVKM. V was pared by 3 bases and J by 4 bases, with 9 bases of the junction left unmatched.

J is TRBJ1-2 and V is TRBV27; 9 nucleotides align to TRBD1. J gave up 4 bases and V 2 bases, and 5 bases lay outside the gene matches. Germline V CDR1 and CDR2: MNHEY, SMNVEV (reference sequence). The CDR3 contains 15 residues. Here the CDR3 reads CASSLRGQGSYGYTF. The CDR3 nucleotides are TGTGCCAGCAGTTTACGGGGACAGGGTTCCTATGGCTACACCTTC.

The genes are TRBV28 and TRBJ2-1, with D perhaps TRBD1 (6 bases). This CDR3 has 17 residues. The V end lost 6 bases, the J end lost 0 bases, and 18 bases lay between the germline ends. Germline assignment: CDR1 MDHEN and CDR2 SYDVKM. CDR3 sequence: CASRGTGQLSSYNEQFF. CDR3 sequence (DNA): TGTGCCAGCAGGGGGACGGGACAACTTAGCTCCTACAATGAGCAGTTCTTC.

The genes are TRBV14 and TRBJ2-7; D perhaps matches TRBD1 (6 bases). The germline V and J ends were trimmed by 2 bases and 2 bases, with 19 bases remaining between them. The V gene's germline CDR1 is SGHDN and CDR2 FVKESK. CDR3 length: 17 residues. In DNA, the CDR3 is TGTGCCAGCAGCCAACCCCCCAACAGGGCCGGAGCCTACGAGCAGTACTTC. It yields the protein CASSQPPNRAGAYEQYF. Looking up the rest from reference TRBV14 and TRBJ2-7 gives the full variable domain: EAGVTQFPSHSVIEKGQTVTLRCDPISGHDNLYWYRRVMGKEIKFLLHFVKESKQDESGMPNNRFLAERTGGTYSTLKVQPAELEDSGVYFCASSQPPNRAGAYEQYFGPGTRLTVT.

The chain has TRBV2 and TRBJ2-7; 9 bases line up with TRBD1. Germline V gives CDR1 SNHLY, CDR2 FYNNEI. V dropped 3 bases and J dropped 5; count of bases not matched to a gene: 8. The CDR3 sequence is 15 residues long. This chain's CDR3 is CASSDPGTGLNEQYF. The CDR3 coding sequence is TGTGCCAGCAGTGACCCGGGGACAGGGTTGAACGAGCAGTACTTC. The full variable domain, rest sourced from reference TRBV2 and TRBJ2-7, is EPEVTQTPSHQVTQMGQEVILRCVPISNHLYFYWYRQILGQKVEFLVSFYNNEISEKSEIFDDQFSVERPDGSNFTLKIRSTKLEDSAMYFCASSDPGTGLNEQYFGPGTRLTVT.

J is TRBJ2-7 and V is TRBV27; 8 bases match TRBD2. The germline V gene encodes CDR1 MNHEY and CDR2 SMNVEV (reference sequence). There are 14 residues in the CDR3. The V segment lost 8 bases and the J segment 0 bases; nucleotides outside the gene matches: 6. This CDR3 is CASGWSGSSYEQYF. The CDR3 DNA is TGTGCCAGCGGATGGAGCGGGAGCTCCTACGAGCAGTACTTC.

The chain combines TRBV27 with TRBJ2-1, with no clear D. V lost 0 bases and J lost 6, with 6 bases in between. Germline-derived CDR1 and CDR2 are MNHEY and SMNVEV (reference sequence). The CDR3 is made up of 13 amino acids. CDR3 in amino acids: CASSLSTGNEQFF. CDR3 sequence (DNA): TGTGCCAGCAGTTTATCCACCGGCAATGAGCAGTTCTTC.